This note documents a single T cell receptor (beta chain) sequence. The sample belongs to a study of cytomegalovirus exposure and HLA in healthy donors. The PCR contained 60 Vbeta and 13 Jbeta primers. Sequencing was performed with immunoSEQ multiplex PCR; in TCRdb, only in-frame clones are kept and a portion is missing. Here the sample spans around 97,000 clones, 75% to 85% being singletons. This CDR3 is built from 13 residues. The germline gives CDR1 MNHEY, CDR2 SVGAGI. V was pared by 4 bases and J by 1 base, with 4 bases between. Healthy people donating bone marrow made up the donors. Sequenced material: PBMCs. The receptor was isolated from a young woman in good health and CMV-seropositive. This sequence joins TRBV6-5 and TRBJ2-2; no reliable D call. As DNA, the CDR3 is TGTGCCAGCAGTTCACAGAACACCGGGGAGCTGTTTTTT. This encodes CASSSQNTGELFF.